This TCR beta chain is from a study of memory CD4+ T cells and cytomegalovirus serostatus. Overall study findings and caveats: The CMV-associated TCR signature appears largely within the CD4+ memory repertoire. About 40% of the roughly 160 known CMV-associated TCRbeta sequences appeared in CD4+ memory.

A remark on this clone: Antigen unknown. The same CDR3 can be traced to other DNA sequences in this sample.

Profiled with immunoSEQ multiplex PCR; TCRdb holds only in-frame clones, not every one. This sample has just under 95,000 clones, with roughly 80% found just once. The sort gate was single viable CD3+CD4+CD8-CD45RO+ cells for memory CD4+ T cells. After thawing, CD4+ T cells were positively selected. From germline, CDR1 is SGHRS and CDR2 YFSETQ. Trimming shortened V by 2 bases and J by 2 bases, and 1 base separated the two germline ends. The CDR3 covers 11 residues. Sequenced input: memory CD4+ T cells from blood. The chain joins TRBV5-1 to TRBJ2-5; unclear D gene. The sequence was collected from an adult in good health and CMV-seropositive. The CDR3 region has the DNA TGCGCCAGCAGCTTTCAAGAGACCCAGTACTTC. Translated: CASSFQETQYF.